Below, 8 T cell receptor beta chains from the same sample are listed, as sequenced in a study of cytomegalovirus exposure and HLA in healthy donors. PCR used 60 Vbeta primers and 13 Jbeta primers. Libraries were prepared by immunoSEQ multiplex PCR; TCRdb keeps only in-frame clonotypes and omits some of them. The sample yields some 130,000 clones, 75% to 80% seen once. Material: PBMCs. These receptors came from an older woman in good health and CMV-seronegative.

The chain recombines TRBV6-6 with TRBJ2-5; 8 bases line up with TRBD2. The J call is doubtful: the DNA matches TRBJ2-7 better. Germline assignment: CDR1 MNHNY and CDR2 SVGAGI (reference sequence). The CDR3 contains 16 residues. Here the CDR3 reads CASSPRGGSGNYEQYF. Written as DNA, the CDR3 is TGTGCCAGCAGTCCCCGCGGGGGGAGCGGGAACTACGAGCAGTACTTC.

The J gene is TRBJ2-1, the V gene TRBV9, with 9 bases fitting TRBD2. J gave up 1 base and V 6 bases, and 5 bases lay outside the gene matches. This CDR3 contains 15 residues. Per germline, CDR1 SGDLS and CDR2 YYNGEE. The CDR3 sequence: CASTAGGLSYNEQFF. CDR3 DNA sequence: TGTGCCAGCACCGCGGGGGGGCTGTCCTACAATGAGCAGTTCTTC.

This clone has just one count. This chain uses TRBV5-1 with TRBJ2-7, with 12 bases lining up with TRBD2. The V gene end was trimmed by 5 bases and the J gene end by 2 bases; junction bases not matched to a gene: 5. The CDR3 contains 15 residues. CDR1 is SGHRS and CDR2 is YFSETQ in the germline V gene. In DNA, the CDR3 is TGCGCCAGCAGTTCCAGACTAGCGGGGGCCTACGAGCAGTACTTC. Amino acid sequence: CASSSRLAGAYEQYF.

Here the CDR3 DNA reads TGTGCCACAGGGGGACTAGCGGGAGCAGCCGAGCAGTACTTC. Translated, it gives CATGGLAGAAEQYF. This chain uses TRBV11-2 with TRBJ2-7; 14 nucleotides align to TRBD2. Germline lookup yields CDR1 SGHAT and CDR2 FQNNGV. The CDR3 contains 14 residues. V shed 10 bases, J shed 6 bases, and the junction held 8 bases outside the gene matches.

This chain joins TRBV10-3 and TRBJ2-7; 11 bases align to TRBD2. The germline V gene has CDR1 ENHRY and CDR2 SYGVKD. This CDR3 is 14 amino acids long. The V gene end was trimmed by 0 bases and the J gene end by 7 bases; junction bases not matched to a gene: 2. CDR3 coding DNA: TGTGCCATCAGTGAGTCGAGGACTAGCGGGGAGCAGTACTTC. It specifies CAISESRTSGEQYF.

This chain links TRBV7-3 with TRBJ1-5; D possibly corresponds to TRBD1 (6 bases). The CDR3 totals 15 residues. The V gene's germline CDR1 is SGHTA and CDR2 FQGTGA. Trimming left V 2 bases short and J 1 base short, with 9 bases between. CDR3 region: CASSLEGVSNQPQHF. The CDR3 DNA reads TGTGCCAGCAGCTTAGAGGGGGTGAGCAATCAGCCCCAGCATTTT.

In this sample, this clone turned up once. The chain links TRBV6-1 to TRBJ1-2; D may be TRBD1 (5 bases). Deletions cut 2 bases from V and 2 bases from J, with 12 bases between. CDR3 length: 15 amino acids. CDR1 MNHNS and CDR2 SASEGT come from the germline V gene. The CDR3 region is CASSELGAENYGYTF. Written as DNA, the CDR3 is TGTGCCAGCAGTGAACTTGGGGCTGAGAACTATGGCTACACCTTC.

The chain carries TRBV12-5 and TRBJ2-1; TRBD2 matches at 9 bases. J gave up 2 bases and V 6 bases, and 5 bases lay outside the gene matches. This CDR3 has 15 amino acids. Germline CDR1 and CDR2: LGHNT and FRNRAP. This CDR3 is CASGRGLATYNEQFF. The CDR3 region has the DNA TGTGCTAGTGGCCGCGGACTAGCGACCTACAATGAGCAGTTCTTC.